These T cell receptor beta chains were read from a single sample in a study of blood T cell repertoires in COVID-19. TCRdb's copy holds only in-frame clones and misses some; the assay was immunoSEQ multiplex PCR. The sample holds more than 35,000 clones; about 88% are singletons and the top ten take about 5.3%. The material sequenced was peripheral blood. These receptors all come from a human donor in a cohort sampled during active COVID-19. Both conserved end residues are part of each CDR3. D genes are given only for firm matches. A clone size is listed for some rows: how often the clone was seen (once, few, many), or a class if it is expanded.

clone size,D gene,J gene,V gene,CDR3 protein,CDR3 DNA
few,NA,TRBJ2-6,TRBV5-4,CASSLDPGTISGANVLTF,TGTGCCAGCAGCTTGGACCCGGGTACGATCTCTGGGGCCAACGTCCTGACTTTC
once,NA,TRBJ1-2,TRBV7-9,CASSFGYTVNYGYTF,TGTGCCAGCAGCTTTGGGTATACAGTCAACTATGGCTACACCTTC
NA,NA,TRBJ1-1,TRBV9,CASSAIWAIPPGEAFF,TGTGCCAGCAGCGCCATATGGGCCATCCCCCCGGGGGAAGCTTTCTTT
few,NA,TRBJ2-1,TRBV15,CATSREQGGYNEQFF,TGTGCCACCAGCAGAGAACAGGGTGGGTACAATGAGCAGTTCTTC
NA,TRBD2,TRBJ2-1,TRBV3-1/TRBV3-2,CASSQTGTSFSEQFF,TGTGCCAGCAGCCAGACCGGGACTAGCTTTTCTGAGCAGTTCTTC
NA,TRBD2,TRBJ2-3,TRBV6-1,CASSEFSGSGTDTQYF,TGTGCCAGCAGTGAATTCAGCGGGAGTGGGACAGATACGCAGTATTTT
NA,TRBD1,TRBJ1-1,TRBV10-3,CATLRQGMNTEAFF,TGTGCCACCCTCCGACAGGGCATGAACACTGAAGCTTTCTTT
NA,TRBD1,TRBJ2-6,TRBV5-1,CASSTAPGQALLSGANVLTF,TGCGCCAGCAGCACGGCCCCGGGACAGGCGCTACTCTCTGGGGCCAACGTCCTGACTTTC
NA,NA,TRBJ1-3,TRBV6-1,CASSEALSGTGNTIYF,TGTGCCAGCAGTGAAGCGTTGTCGGGAACTGGAAACACCATATATTTT
NA,TRBD1,TRBJ2-7,TRBV6-5,CASRGTGGIYEQYF,TGTGCCAGCAGGGGGACAGGGGGGATCTACGAGCAGTACTTC
NA,TRBD2,TRBJ2-1,TRBV4-1,CASSQGSSGLYNEQFF,TGCGCCAGCAGCCAAGGTTCTAGCGGGCTTTACAATGAGCAGTTCTTC
NA,NA,TRBJ2-2,TRBV24-1,CATRERPGQNTGELFF,TGTGCCACCAGGGAACGGCCTGGGCAGAACACCGGGGAGCTGTTTTTT
NA,NA,TRBJ1-3,TRBV29-1,CSVVNSGNTIYF,TGCAGCGTTGTAAACTCTGGAAACACCATATATTTT
NA,NA,TRBJ1-2,TRBV30,CAWSLSDYGYTF,TGTGCCTGGAGTCTGAGTGACTATGGCTACACCTTC
once,TRBD2,TRBJ2-1,TRBV7-9,CASSLVREGQHEQFF,TGTGCCAGCAGCTTAGTGCGGGAGGGCCAGCATGAGCAGTTCTTC
NA,NA,TRBJ2-7,TRBV28,CASSLQSSGISYEQYF,TGTGCCAGCAGTTTGCAAAGTAGCGGAATCTCCTACGAGCAGTACTTC
NA,NA,TRBJ1-1,TRBV18,CASSPQQTSTEAFF,TGTGCCAGCTCACCACAGCAGACAAGCACTGAAGCTTTCTTT
NA,NA,TRBJ2-1,TRBV27,CASSLQGPLKTHNEQFF,TGTGCCAGCAGTCTACAGGGACCACTTAAGACCCACAATGAGCAGTTCTTC
NA,TRBD2,TRBJ2-3,TRBV9,CASSVGRLAADTQYF,TGTGCCAGCAGCGTCGGAAGACTAGCGGCGGATACGCAGTATTTT
NA,NA,TRBJ2-3,TRBV7-9,CASSSTTRHLTDTQYF,TGTGCCAGCAGCTCAACGACGAGACACCTCACAGATACGCAGTATTTT
NA,TRBD2,TRBJ2-1,TRBV5-4,CASLAGGPVNEQFF,TGTGCCAGTTTAGCGGGAGGGCCGGTCAATGAGCAGTTCTTC
NA,NA,TRBJ2-7,TRBV28,CARLWPTEQYF,TGTGCCAGGTTATGGCCCACGGAGCAGTACTTC
NA,NA,TRBJ2-7,TRBV7-2,CASSPYVLWEQYF,TGTGCCAGCAGCCCCTACGTACTCTGGGAGCAGTACTTC
NA,NA,TRBJ2-1,TRBV9,CASSVDQGSYNEQFF,TGTGCCAGCAGCGTAGACCAGGGTTCCTACAATGAGCAGTTCTTC
NA,NA,TRBJ2-1,TRBV9,CASSVDGTYNEQFF,TGTGCCAGCAGCGTGGACGGGACCTACAATGAGCAGTTCTTC
NA,TRBD2,TRBJ2-1,TRBV27,CASSFDSGSRQFF,TGTGCCAGCAGTTTTGATAGCGGGAGTCGGCAGTTCTTC
NA,NA,TRBJ2-7,TRBV14,CASSQGQGPYEQYF,TGTGCCAGCAGCCAAGGGCAGGGCCCCTACGAGCAGTACTTC
NA,NA,TRBJ2-3,TRBV9,CASSATFTDTQYF,TGTGCCAGCAGCGCGACTTTCACAGATACGCAGTATTTT
NA,NA,TRBJ1-4,TRBV30,CAWSVAGEVSNEKLFF,TGTGCCTGGAGTGTAGCTGGGGAGGTTTCTAATGAAAAACTGTTTTTT
NA,TRBD2,TRBJ2-3,TRBV28,CAARSGSGTDTQYF,TGTGCGGCCCGTAGCGGGAGTGGCACAGATACGCAGTATTTT
NA,TRBD1,TRBJ1-4,TRBV7-9,CASSLGQGDRTNEKLFF,TGTGCCAGCAGCTTAGGGCAGGGGGATCGGACTAATGAAAAACTGTTTTTT
NA,NA,TRBJ1-2,TRBV3-1/TRBV3-2,CASSQVQGGYTF,TGTGCCAGCAGCCAAGTTCAGGGTGGCTACACCTTC
NA,TRBD1,TRBJ1-5,TRBV27,CASRNRGLGNQPQHF,TGTGCCAGCAGAAACAGGGGGCTGGGCAATCAGCCCCAGCATTTT
NA,TRBD2,TRBJ2-7,TRBV11-2,CASSLVGKRAGGHEQYF,TGTGCCAGCAGCTTAGTTGGGAAAAGGGCGGGAGGCCACGAGCAGTACTTC
NA,TRBD2,TRBJ2-1,TRBV28,CASSPPASGNNEQFF,TGTGCCAGCAGTCCCCCGGCTAGCGGGAACAATGAGCAGTTCTTC
NA,NA,TRBJ1-1,TRBV15,CATSRGALGLVNTEAFF,TGTGCCACCAGCAGAGGCGCGCTCGGACTGGTGAACACTGAAGCTTTCTTT
NA,TRBD1,TRBJ1-2,TRBV4-1,CASSQVVGTGGYGYTF,TGCGCCAGCAGCCAAGTGGTAGGAACAGGGGGTTATGGCTACACCTTC
NA,NA,TRBJ2-1,TRBV6-5,CASSQPGSVEQFF,TGTGCCAGCAGTCAACCCGGCAGCGTTGAGCAGTTCTTC
NA,NA,TRBJ2-7,TRBV4-2,CASSQASGQIHEQYF,TGTGCCAGCAGCCAGGCGTCTGGACAGATCCACGAGCAGTACTTC
NA,TRBD1,TRBJ1-1,TRBV6-5,CASKGGANTEAFF,TGTGCCAGCAAAGGGGGCGCGAACACTGAAGCTTTCTTT
NA,NA,TRBJ2-3,TRBV25-1,CASTSLGALTDTQYF,TGTGCCAGCACCTCCCTGGGGGCCCTCACAGATACGCAGTATTTT
NA,TRBD1,TRBJ1-1,TRBV3-1/TRBV3-2,CASSRGTGLNTEAFF,TGTGCCAGCAGTCGGGGGACAGGGTTGAACACTGAAGCTTTCTTT